The source of this T cell receptor beta chain is a study of blood T cell repertoires in COVID-19. Study-wide background: Both acute and convalescent COVID-19 samples were obtained from the United States, Italy and Spain. PBMCs, B-cell-depleted T cells, or T cells were the source of the cDNA or gDNA that made up the material.

The V segment lost 1 base and the J segment 0 bases; nucleotides outside the gene matches: 2. Germline CDR1 reads MGHRA; CDR2 reads YSYEKL. The CDR3 spans 15 residues. In the authors' methods: Estimation of nucleated cell counts was performed using reference gene primer amplification. Here immunoSEQ multiplex PCR was the method, and the copy in TCRdb shows in-frame clones only, minus some. V, J and clone size were drawn from that table, and D and trimming were deduced from the DNA. The profile shows 200,000 to 250,000 clones, around 80% of them singletons. The gene calls are TRBV4-1 and TRBJ1-1, with TRBD1 matching over 7 bases. The specimen was peripheral blood. The receptor was isolated from a woman between 70 and 85 years old with acute or convalescent COVID-19. The CDR3, as DNA: TGCGCCAGCAGCCAAGGTGACAGGGTGAACACTGAAGCTTTCTTT. This gives the protein CASSQGDRVNTEAFF.